At least ten counts were recorded for the clone carrying this T cell receptor beta chain. No antigen is known for it. TCRdb recomputed calls from the 5' RACE reads with MiXCR, one row per CDR3 protein. The data contain about 240,000 distinct CDR3 sequences, 6.9% of them singletons. In germline, CDR1 is DFQATT, CDR2 SNEGSKA (reference sequence). Trimming removed 3 bases from V and 7 bases from J; junction bases left unmatched: 14. The CDR3 consists of 15 residues. These data originate in a study of T cells after yellow fever vaccination. Study results and limitations: Boosting was followed by the reappearance of most primary-vaccination clones (around 96% CD4, around 91% CD8).

This specimen consisted of CD4+ T cells sorted from PBMCs, obtained 15 days after the yellow fever booster vaccination. The receptor comes from a man younger than 45 who received the YFV17D yellow fever vaccine. The chain uses TRBV20-1 and TRBJ2-7; the match to TRBD2 covers 8 bases. CDR3 bases: TGCAGTGCTAGTCTCGGCAGCGGGGGAGGGGAGGAGCAGTACTTC. Its protein product is CSASLGSGGGEEQYF.